This section outlines one T cell receptor beta chain sequence together with its context. From germline, CDR1 is WNHNN and CDR2 SYGVQD (reference sequence). The CDR3 loop spans 14 amino acids. J lost 6 bases, V lost 6 bases, and 8 bases had no gene match. Profiled with immunoSEQ multiplex PCR; TCRdb holds only in-frame clones, not every one. The table lists some 60,000 clones, about 90% of them singletons. These data originate in a study of T cell changes during pregnancy in multiple sclerosis. V and J are TRBV10-1 and TRBJ2-4, with 7 positions matching TRBD1. Sequenced here: CD4+ T cells from peripheral blood mononuclear cells, sampled in the first trimester of pregnancy. The receptor was isolated from a female donor with multiple sclerosis, enrolled in a pregnancy study. CDR3 coding DNA: TGCGCCAGCAGCCCGACAGGGAAGGGAAACATTCAGTACTTC. It codes for CASSPTGKGNIQYF.